This entry lists 5 T cell receptor beta chains sequenced from one sample in a study of shared clonotypes between healthy human individuals. CD45RO-negative CD8 cells positively selected for CCR7 made up the naive population, which excluded terminally differentiated effector memory CD45RA+ cells. Clones were sequenced by immunoSEQ multiplex PCR, and TCRdb holds only the in-frame ones, with some missing. Here the sample spans roughly 770,000 clones, just over 95% being singletons. Sequencing was carried out using naive CD8+ T cells sorted from blood. The receptor source for this set is a man aged 30 to 39 in good health.

This clone was detected once. CDR3 bases: TGTGCCAGCAGTCCCGGAGCCGGGAGCAATCAGCCCCAGCATTTT. Amino acids: CASSPGAGSNQPQHF. V usage is TRBV27 and J usage is TRBJ1-5; D uncertain. This CDR3 has 15 amino acids. Germline lookup yields CDR1 MNHEY and CDR2 SMNVEV (reference sequence). The V end lost 5 bases, the J end lost 1 base, and 12 bases lay between the germline ends.

The chain has TRBV9 and TRBJ2-7; D is unresolved. V was clipped by 0 bases and J by 5 bases, with 15 bases between them. Per germline, CDR1 SGDLS and CDR2 YYNGEE. CDR3 size: 15 residues. The CDR3 DNA follows: TGTGCCAGCAGCGTAGCCGATAGCCCCCTCAACGAGCAGTACTTC. It codes for CASSVADSPLNEQYF. Full variable domain (rest looked up from reference TRBV9 and TRBJ2-7): DSGVTQTPKHLITATGQRVTLRCSPRSGDLSVYWYQQSLDQGLQFLIQYYNGEERAKGNILERFSAQQFPDLHSELNLSSLELGDSALYFCASSVADSPLNEQYFGPGTRLTVT.

This clone was seen only once. The chain combines TRBV6-1 with TRBJ2-7; TRBD2 matches 8 bases. The CDR3 has 14 amino acids. V was clipped by 6 bases and J by 3 bases; unmatched bases: 7. In germline, CDR1 is MNHNS, CDR2 SASEGT. DNA for the CDR3: TGTGCCAGCAGGAGAGCGGGAGAGGTCTACGAGCAGTACTTC. Amino acid sequence: CASRRAGEVYEQYF.

V gene TRBV6-6 combines with J gene TRBJ2-7; 11 bases are shared with TRBD1. Germline V gene sequence: CDR1 MNHNY, CDR2 SVGAGI (reference sequence). The V gene end was trimmed by 2 bases and the J gene end by 2 bases; junction bases not matched to a gene: 2. CDR3 length: 15 residues. CDR3: CASSYPGQGAYEQYF. CDR3 sequence (DNA): TGTGCCAGCAGTTACCCGGGACAGGGGGCCTACGAGCAGTACTTC.

The chain is built from TRBV15 and TRBJ1-4; no definite D call. The germline V and J ends were trimmed by 6 bases and 2 bases, with 16 bases remaining between them. This CDR3 comprises 16 residues. The germline V gene encodes CDR1 LNHNV and CDR2 YYDKDF (reference sequence). CDR3 coding DNA: TGTGCCACCAGGGGCAGGAGGGCGACGACTAATGAAAAACTGTTTTTT. Its translation is CATRGRRATTNEKLFF. The full variable domain, rest sourced from reference TRBV15 and TRBJ1-4, is DAMVIQNPRYQVTQFGKPVTLSCSQTLNHNVMYWYQQKSSQAPKLLFHYYDKDFNNEADTPDNFQSRRPNTSFCFLDIRSPGLGDTAMYLCATRGRRATTNEKLFFGSGTQLSVL.